These 9 T cell receptor beta chains originate from one sample sequenced in a study of shared clonotypes between healthy human individuals (dated by TCRdb to the early 2020s). Libraries were built with the immunoSEQ multiplex PCR assay. The source is immuneACCESS, and TCRdb retained only in-frame sequences with V and J called. Part of the clones is not carried over; for the studies checked, unresolved V genes explain less than half of this, and the remainder is unexplained. This sample gives around 1.1 million clones in total; 60% to 85% of them show up just once. The ten largest clones capture roughly 0.82% of the sample. Sample: memory CD4+ T cells from PBMCs. Interpreted using the paper, the cell subset or site label stands for: CD45RA-negative fraction. Receptors originate from a man younger than 30 in good health. Some clones in this sample may be carry-over from other donors' samples.

V gene TRBV30 combines with J gene TRBJ2-5, with D unresolved. Trimming took 6 bases from V and 2 from J, leaving 4 bases between them. The CDR3 is 10 amino acids. In germline, CDR1 is GTSNPN, CDR2 SVGIG (reference sequence). Here the CDR3 DNA reads TGTGCCTGCAAACAAGAGACCCAGTACTTC. This encodes CACKQETQYF. The variable domain in full, completed from reference TRBV30 and TRBJ2-5, reads SQTIHQWPATLVQPVGSPLSLECTVEGTSNPNLYWYRQAAGRGLQLLFYSVGIGQISSEVPQNLSASRPQDRQFILSSKKLLLSDSGFYLCACKQETQYFGPGTRLLVL.

The genes are TRBV10-2 and TRBJ2-7; the match to TRBD2 covers 11 bases. V was clipped by 4 bases and J by 0 bases; unmatched bases: 5. The germline CDR1 and CDR2 sequences are WSHSY and SAAADI. The CDR3 is made up of 16 amino acids. CDR3 DNA sequence: TGCGCCAGCAGTGGAATGGGACTAGCGGACTCCTACGAGCAGTACTTC. Translating it yields CASSGMGLADSYEQYF.

This chain connects TRBV28 to TRBJ2-3; possibly TRBD1 for D (6 bases). V lost 4 bases and J 4 bases, leaving 15 bases between the germline ends. Germline CDR1 and CDR2: MDHEN and SYDVKM. The CDR3 loop spans 15 amino acids. CDR3 DNA: TGTGCCAGCAGTTCAGCTTGGGGGCATGCAGATACGCAGTATTTT. Translation: CASSSAWGHADTQYF.

This clone has only a few counts. This sequence joins TRBV2 and TRBJ1-1; 7 nucleotides line up with TRBD1. This CDR3 contains 14 residues. CDR1 SNHLY and CDR2 FYNNEI come from the germline V gene. Germline trimming cut 6 bases from V and 1 base from J; bases unmatched to any gene: 5. DNA for the CDR3: TGTGCCAGCAGGGTTGGACAGGCGAACACTGAAGCTTTCTTT. Its protein product is CASRVGQANTEAFF.

The rearrangement uses TRBV4-2 and TRBJ1-1; D is perhaps TRBD1 (5 bases). The CDR3 is made up of 14 amino acids. Trimming removed 4 bases from V and 1 base from J, with 10 bases in between. Per the germline V gene, CDR1 is LGHNA and CDR2 is YNFKEQ. The DNA of the CDR3 is TGTGCCAGCAGCCGGGACGTACAGAACACTGAAGCTTTCTTT. Its translation is CASSRDVQNTEAFF.

The rearrangement uses TRBV5-4 and TRBJ1-1; D uncertain. Per germline, CDR1 SGHNT and CDR2 YYREEE (reference sequence). The CDR3 loop spans 15 amino acids. Trimming pared 4 bases from V and 0 bases from J, leaving 13 bases between. This CDR3 reads CASSHPPPLNTEAFF. In DNA, the CDR3 is TGTGCCAGCAGCCACCCTCCCCCTCTGAACACTGAAGCTTTCTTT.

The chain uses TRBV4-2 and TRBJ2-5, with 10 bases aligning to TRBD2. The germline V gene encodes CDR1 LGHNA and CDR2 YNFKEQ. The CDR3 contains 16 residues. Germline trimming cut 0 bases from V and 5 bases from J; bases unmatched to any gene: 6. The CDR3 loop reads CASSQDSSGRGETQYF. CDR3 nucleotides: TGTGCCAGCAGCCAAGATTCGAGCGGGAGGGGGGAGACCCAGTACTTC.

The chain recombines TRBV5-1 with TRBJ2-3; the D gene is possibly TRBD1 (6 bases). The CDR3 has 15 residues. Per germline, CDR1 SGHRS and CDR2 YFSETQ. Between the trimmed V and J ends, which lost 4 bases and 2 bases, there was a span of 14 bases. CDR3 DNA sequence: TGCGCCAGCAGCCTTGGACAGTCTAACACAGATACGCAGTATTTT. Translated: CASSLGQSNTDTQYF. The whole variable domain, filled in from reference TRBV5-1 and TRBJ2-3, reads KAGVTQTPRYLIKTRGQQVTLSCSPISGHRSVSWYQQTPGQGLQFLFEYFSETQRNKGNFPGRFSGRQFSNSRSEMNVSTLELGDSALYLCASSLGQSNTDTQYFGPGTRLTVL.

CDR3: CASSLSPSGNADTQYF. CDR3 DNA: TGTGCCAGCAGCTTATCGCCTAGCGGGAACGCAGATACGCAGTATTTT. The V gene is TRBV7-3, the J gene TRBJ2-3, with 9 bases identical to TRBD2. Unmatched junction bases numbered 7, after V lost 2 bases and J lost 4 bases. Germline CDR1 and CDR2: SGHTA and FQGTGA. The CDR3 totals 16 residues.